This record covers a single T cell receptor beta chain. The data were obtained in a study of PD-L1 blockade in urothelial cancer. Some clones are missing from TCRdb's copy, which holds only in-frame ones; the method was immunoSEQ multiplex PCR. The table has tens of thousands of clones, approximately 82% seen once. Germline V gene data show CDR1 as SEHNR and CDR2 as FQNEAQ (reference sequence). After removal of 5 bases from V and 13 bases from J, the junction contained 16 bases not matched to a gene. The CDR3 extends over 15 amino acids. This specimen consisted of PBMCs, obtained around atezolizumab (anti-PD-L1) treatment. This clonotype was sampled from a man between 60 and 70 years old with urothelial cancer. This chain uses TRBV7-9 with TRBJ2-4, with TRBD1 matching over 8 bases. Here the CDR3 reads CASSTTTAGTGSQYF. CDR3 coding DNA: TGTGCCAGCAGCACCACCACCGCCGGGACAGGATCACAGTACTTC.